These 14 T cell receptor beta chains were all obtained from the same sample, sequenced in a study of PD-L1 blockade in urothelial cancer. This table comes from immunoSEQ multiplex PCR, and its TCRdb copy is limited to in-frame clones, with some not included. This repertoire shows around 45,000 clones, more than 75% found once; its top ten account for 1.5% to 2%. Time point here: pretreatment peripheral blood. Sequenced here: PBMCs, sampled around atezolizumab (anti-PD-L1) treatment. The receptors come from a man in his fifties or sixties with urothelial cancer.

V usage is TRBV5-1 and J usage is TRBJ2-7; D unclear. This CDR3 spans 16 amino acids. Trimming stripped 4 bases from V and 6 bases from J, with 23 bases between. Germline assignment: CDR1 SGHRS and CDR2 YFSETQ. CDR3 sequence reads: CASSPMSGASIGEQYF. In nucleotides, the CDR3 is TGCGCCAGCAGCCCGATGTCTGGAGCGTCGATCGGCGAGCAGTACTTC.

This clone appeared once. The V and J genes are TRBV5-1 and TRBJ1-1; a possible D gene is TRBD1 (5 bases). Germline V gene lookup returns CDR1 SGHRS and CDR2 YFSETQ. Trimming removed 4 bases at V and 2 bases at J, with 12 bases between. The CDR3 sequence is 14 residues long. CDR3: CASSRLQGNTEAFF. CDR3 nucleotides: TGCGCCAGCAGCCGCCTTCAGGGTAACACTGAAGCTTTCTTT. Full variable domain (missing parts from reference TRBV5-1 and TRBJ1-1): KAGVTQTPRYLIKTRGQQVTLSCSPISGHRSVSWYQQTPGQGLQFLFEYFSETQRNKGNFPGRFSGRQFSNSRSEMNVSTLELGDSALYLCASSRLQGNTEAFFGQGTRLTVV.

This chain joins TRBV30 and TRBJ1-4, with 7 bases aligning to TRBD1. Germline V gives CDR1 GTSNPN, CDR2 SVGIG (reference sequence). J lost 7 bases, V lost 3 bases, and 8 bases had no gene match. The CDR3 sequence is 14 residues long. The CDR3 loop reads CAWSGDSSGEKLFF. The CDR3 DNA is TGTGCCTGGAGCGGGGACAGCAGCGGTGAAAAACTGTTTTTT.

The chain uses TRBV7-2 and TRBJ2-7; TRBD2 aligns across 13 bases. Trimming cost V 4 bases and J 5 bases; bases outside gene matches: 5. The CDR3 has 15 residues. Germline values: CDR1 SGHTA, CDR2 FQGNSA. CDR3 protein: CASSYGLAGVNEQYV. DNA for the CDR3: TGTGCCAGCAGCTACGGACTAGCGGGGGTCAACGAGCAGTACGTC.

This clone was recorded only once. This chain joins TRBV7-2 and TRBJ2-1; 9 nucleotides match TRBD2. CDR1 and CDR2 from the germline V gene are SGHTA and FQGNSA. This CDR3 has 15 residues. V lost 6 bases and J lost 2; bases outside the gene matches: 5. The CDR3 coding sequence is TGTGCCAGCAGAGGGCGGGGGGGCCCCTACAATGAGCAGTTCTTC. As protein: CASRGRGGPYNEQFF.

The CDR3 DNA is TGTGCCAGCAGTCCGGGGACAGGTCTCAACTCTGGGGCCAACGTCCTGACTTTC. Encoded protein: CASSPGTGLNSGANVLTF. The J gene is TRBJ2-6, the V gene TRBV27, with 8 bases identical to TRBD1. The CDR3 loop spans 18 amino acids. Germline V gene sequence: CDR1 MNHEY, CDR2 SMNVEV (reference sequence). V was clipped by 5 bases and J by 0 bases; unmatched bases: 9.

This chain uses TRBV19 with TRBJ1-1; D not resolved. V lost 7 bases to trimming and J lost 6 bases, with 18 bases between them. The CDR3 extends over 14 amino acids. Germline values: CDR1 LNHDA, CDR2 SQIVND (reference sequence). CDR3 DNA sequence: TGTGCCAGTACCCCCGACGGAGGCCGACCTGAAGCTTTCTTT. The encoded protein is CASTPDGGRPEAFF. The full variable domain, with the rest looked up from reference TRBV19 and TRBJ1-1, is DGGITQSPKYLFRKEGQNVTLSCEQNLNHDAMYWYRQDPGQGLRLIYYSQIVNDFQKGDIAEGYSVSREKKESFPLTVTSAQKNPTAFYLCASTPDGGRPEAFFGQGTRLTVV.

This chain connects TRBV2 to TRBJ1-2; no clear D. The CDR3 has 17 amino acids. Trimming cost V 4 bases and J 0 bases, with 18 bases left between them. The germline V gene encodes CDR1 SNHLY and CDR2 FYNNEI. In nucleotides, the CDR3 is TGTGCCAGCAGTGCCGAGGAAATCCACGCGGCTAACTATGGCTACACCTTC. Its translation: CASSAEEIHAANYGYTF. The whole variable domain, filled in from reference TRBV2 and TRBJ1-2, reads EPEVTQTPSHQVTQMGQEVILRCVPISNHLYFYWYRQILGQKVEFLVSFYNNEISEKSEIFDDQFSVERPDGSNFTLKIRSTKLEDSAMYFCASSAEEIHAANYGYTFGSGTRLTVV.

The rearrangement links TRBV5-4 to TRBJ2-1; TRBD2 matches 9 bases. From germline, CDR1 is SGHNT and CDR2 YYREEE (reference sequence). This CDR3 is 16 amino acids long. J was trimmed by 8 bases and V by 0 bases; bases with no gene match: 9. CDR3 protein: CASSLGGLAGSHEQFF. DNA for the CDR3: TGTGCCAGCAGCTTGGGGGGGCTAGCGGGATCACATGAGCAGTTCTTC.

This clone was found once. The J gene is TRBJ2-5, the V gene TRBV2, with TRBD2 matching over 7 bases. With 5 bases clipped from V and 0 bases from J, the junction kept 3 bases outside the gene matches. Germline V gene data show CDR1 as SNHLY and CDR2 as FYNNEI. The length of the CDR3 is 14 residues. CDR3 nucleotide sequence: TGTGCCAGCAGTTACGGACTAGACCAAGAGACCCAGTACTTC. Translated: CASSYGLDQETQYF. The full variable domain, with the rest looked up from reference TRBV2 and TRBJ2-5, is EPEVTQTPSHQVTQMGQEVILRCVPISNHLYFYWYRQILGQKVEFLVSFYNNEISEKSEIFDDQFSVERPDGSNFTLKIRSTKLEDSAMYFCASSYGLDQETQYFGPGTRLLVL.

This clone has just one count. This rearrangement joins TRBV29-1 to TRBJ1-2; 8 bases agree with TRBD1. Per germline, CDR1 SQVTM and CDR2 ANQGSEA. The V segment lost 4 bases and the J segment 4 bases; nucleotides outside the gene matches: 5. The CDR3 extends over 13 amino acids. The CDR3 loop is CSVAPGGTYGYTF. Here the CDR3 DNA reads TGCAGCGTTGCCCCAGGGGGCACCTATGGCTACACCTTC.

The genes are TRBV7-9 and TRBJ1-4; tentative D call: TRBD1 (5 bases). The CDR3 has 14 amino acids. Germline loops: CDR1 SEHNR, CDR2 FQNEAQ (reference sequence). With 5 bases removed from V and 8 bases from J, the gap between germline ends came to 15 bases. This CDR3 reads CASSNQGQSEKLFF. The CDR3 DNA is TGTGCCAGCAGCAACCAGGGTCAAAGCGAAAAACTGTTTTTT.

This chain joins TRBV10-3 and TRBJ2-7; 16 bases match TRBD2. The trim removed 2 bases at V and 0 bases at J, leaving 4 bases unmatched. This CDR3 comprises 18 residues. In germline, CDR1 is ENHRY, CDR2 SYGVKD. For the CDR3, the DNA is TGTGCCATCAGTGAGGCGGGACTAGCGGGAGGGATCTCCTACGAGCAGTACTTC. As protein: CAISEAGLAGGISYEQYF.

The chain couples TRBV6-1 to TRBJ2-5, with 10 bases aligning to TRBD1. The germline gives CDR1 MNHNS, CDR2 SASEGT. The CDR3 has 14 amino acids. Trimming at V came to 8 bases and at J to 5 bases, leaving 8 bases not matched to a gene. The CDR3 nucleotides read TGTGCCAGCGTTTCCGGGACAGGGGACGAGACCCAGTACTTC. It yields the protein CASVSGTGDETQYF.